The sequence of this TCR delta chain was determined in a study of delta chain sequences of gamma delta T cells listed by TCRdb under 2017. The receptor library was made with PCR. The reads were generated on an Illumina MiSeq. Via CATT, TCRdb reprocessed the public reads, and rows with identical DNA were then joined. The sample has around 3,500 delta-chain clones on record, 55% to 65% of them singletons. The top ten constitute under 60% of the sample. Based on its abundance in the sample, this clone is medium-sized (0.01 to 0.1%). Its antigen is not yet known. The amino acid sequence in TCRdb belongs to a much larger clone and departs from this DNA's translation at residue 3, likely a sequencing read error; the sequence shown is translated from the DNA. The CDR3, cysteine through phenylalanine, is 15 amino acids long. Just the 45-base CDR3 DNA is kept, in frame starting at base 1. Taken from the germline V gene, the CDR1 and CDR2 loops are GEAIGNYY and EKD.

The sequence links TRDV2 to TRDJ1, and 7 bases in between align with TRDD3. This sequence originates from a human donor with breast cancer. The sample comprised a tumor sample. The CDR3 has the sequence CASDPVGEDTDKLIF. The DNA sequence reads TGTGCCAGTGACCCAGTGGGGGAGGACACCGATAAACTCATCTTT.